This T cell receptor beta chain was observed in a study of blood T cell repertoires in COVID-19. At the level of the study: COVID-19 samples from acute and convalescent phases originated in the United States, Italy and Spain.

Profiling relied on immunoSEQ multiplex PCR, and the TCRdb table lists in-frame clones only, not all of them. The data show 55,000 to 75,000 clones, about 87% seen once. The CDR3 length is 15 residues. Germline CDR1 and CDR2: SGHRS and YFSETQ. J was trimmed by 5 bases and V by 2 bases; bases with no gene match: 8. The sample was peripheral blood. The sequence was obtained from a human donor with active COVID-19. The donor label of this sample is uncertain. The chain employs TRBV5-1 and TRBJ2-5; 8 positions agree with TRBD1. CDR3 region: CASSLYGQGEETQYF. The CDR3 coding sequence is TGCGCCAGCAGCTTATATGGACAGGGTGAGGAGACCCAGTACTTC.